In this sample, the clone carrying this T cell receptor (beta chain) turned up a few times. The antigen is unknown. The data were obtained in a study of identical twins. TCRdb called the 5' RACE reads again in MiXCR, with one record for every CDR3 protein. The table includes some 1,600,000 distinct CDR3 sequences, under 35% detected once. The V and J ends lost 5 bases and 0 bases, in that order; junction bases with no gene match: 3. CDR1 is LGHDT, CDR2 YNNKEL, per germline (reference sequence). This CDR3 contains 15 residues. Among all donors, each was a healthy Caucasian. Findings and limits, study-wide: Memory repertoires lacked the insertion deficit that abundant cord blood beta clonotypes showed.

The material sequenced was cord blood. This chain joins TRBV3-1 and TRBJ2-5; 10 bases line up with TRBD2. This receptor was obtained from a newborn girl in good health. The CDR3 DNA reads TGTGCCAGCAGCGATAGCGGGGGGTACCAAGAGACCCAGTACTTC. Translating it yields CASSDSGGYQETQYF.